This passage covers 21 T cell receptor beta chains from one sample sequenced in a study of blood T cells in healthy people across ages. Primers used in a second PCR of roughly 6 to 12 cycles were a sample-barcoded 5' primer and a J-beta primer mix. TCRdb used MiXCR to reprocess the 5' RACE reads, holding one entry per CDR3 protein. The repertoire has hundreds of thousands of distinct CDR3 sequences, around half of them found once; the top ten carry just under 25%. The sequencing input was blood. These receptors were obtained from an elderly man in good health.

This clonotype has a handful of counts. The chain combines TRBV4-3 with TRBJ2-3; D gene ambiguous. Germline values: CDR1 LGHNA, CDR2 YSLEER. V was clipped by 2 bases and J by 2 bases, with 5 bases between them. This CDR3 has 13 residues. The DNA for the CDR3 is TGCGCCAGCAGCCAACTAGACACAGATACGCAGTATTTT. Its protein product is CASSQLDTDTQYF.

The chain combines TRBV5-1 with TRBJ2-3; TRBD1 might be the D (6 bases). The CDR3 is 16 amino acids. Per the germline V gene, CDR1 is SGHRS and CDR2 is YFSETQ. Trimming cost V 2 bases and J 4 bases, with 17 bases left between them. The CDR3 is CASSFRATGSPDTQYF. CDR3 nucleotide sequence: TGCGCCAGCAGCTTTAGAGCTACAGGGTCCCCAGATACGCAGTATTTT.

The rearrangement links TRBV20-1 to TRBJ1-2; the match to TRBD1 covers 11 bases. Germline CDR1 reads DFQATT; CDR2 reads SNEGSKA (reference sequence). The CDR3 totals 15 residues. Losses at the gene ends were 5 bases for V and 4 bases for J; bases not matched to a gene: 9. DNA for the CDR3: TGCAGTGCTCCAACCGGGACAGGGGGAGGCTATGGCTACACCTTC. Its translation is CSAPTGTGGGYGYTF.

V usage is TRBV28 and J usage is TRBJ2-7; 7 bases map to TRBD1. Germline assignment: CDR1 MDHEN and CDR2 SYDVKM. CDR3 size: 14 residues. J lost 2 bases, V lost 7 bases, and 8 bases had no gene match. This chain's CDR3 is CASTPSRGTYEQYF. DNA of the CDR3: TGTGCCAGCACCCCAAGCAGGGGGACCTACGAGCAGTACTTC. The whole variable domain, remainder taken from reference TRBV28 and TRBJ2-7, is DVKVTQSSRYLVKRTGEKVFLECVQDMDHENMFWYRQDPGLGLRLIYFSYDVKMKEKGDIPEGYSVSREKKERFSLILESASTNQTSMYLCASTPSRGTYEQYFGPGTRLTVT.

This clonotype was seen ten or more times. The chain uses TRBV28 and TRBJ2-1; possible D gene TRBD1, 7 bases. Trimming took 5 bases from V and 5 from J, leaving 10 bases between them. The CDR3 spans 13 residues. The germline V gene encodes CDR1 MDHEN and CDR2 SYDVKM. Here the CDR3 reads CASSSRGDNEQFF. In DNA form, the CDR3 reads TGTGCCAGCAGTAGCAGGGGGGACAATGAGCAGTTCTTC.

This chain uses TRBV19 with TRBJ2-1, with 15 bases identical to TRBD2. The junction had 6 bases not matched to a gene; V was cut back by 5 bases and J by 7 bases. Germline loops: CDR1 LNHDA, CDR2 SQIVND (reference sequence). The CDR3 consists of 16 residues. In DNA, the CDR3 is TGTGCCAGTAGTGCGGCCGGGACTAGCGGGAGGAATGAGCAGTTCTTC. Its protein is CASSAAGTSGRNEQFF.

The gene calls are TRBV12-3 or TRBV12-4 and TRBJ1-5; the match to TRBD1 covers 8 bases. J was trimmed by 6 bases and V by 5 bases; bases with no gene match: 6. CDR3 length: 14 residues. Written as DNA, the CDR3 is TGTGCCAGCAGTCTCACAGGGGGAACTCAGCCCCAGCATTTT. Residues: CASSLTGGTQPQHF.

This clonotype has more than one count but fewer than ten. DNA of the CDR3: TGTGCCAGCAGCCAAACCCTCGGGTTGGGGCCATCCTACGAGCAGTACTTC. This codes for CASSQTLGLGPSYEQYF. This chain joins TRBV4-2 and TRBJ2-7; D is perhaps TRBD1 (5 bases). This CDR3 contains 17 residues. V gave up 2 bases and J gave up 1 base, with 18 bases separating them. Germline values: CDR1 LGHNA, CDR2 YNFKEQ.

There are a few counts of this clonotype. The gene calls are TRBV2 and TRBJ2-3; weak D call: TRBD2 (6 bases). CDR1 is SNHLY, CDR2 FYNNEI, per germline. The CDR3 sequence is 14 residues long. V lost 6 bases to trimming and J lost 5 bases, with 15 bases between them. CDR3 sequence: CASRGTSGRDTQYF. In DNA, the CDR3 is TGTGCCAGCAGGGGGACTTCTGGGAGAGATACGCAGTATTTT.

V and J are TRBV11-2 and TRBJ2-5; D might be TRBD2 (5 bases). This CDR3 has 15 amino acids. Between the trimmed V and J ends, which lost 5 bases and 2 bases, there was a span of 15 bases. The germline V gene has CDR1 SGHAT and CDR2 FQNNGV. The CDR3 DNA follows: TGTGCCAGCAGCGGCGGTCTAGCTGGACAAGAGACCCAGTACTTC. Encoded protein: CASSGGLAGQETQYF.

In this sample, this clonotype turned up a few times. The chain carries TRBV20-1 and TRBJ2-3, with D perhaps assigned TRBD1 or TRBD2 (5 bases each). This CDR3 has 13 residues. Germline CDR1 reads DFQATT; CDR2 reads SNEGSKA (reference sequence). Trimming cost V 7 bases and J 1 base, with 12 bases left between them. CDR3 nucleotides: TGCAGTGAAGAGAGGGGAGGCACAGATACGCAGTATTTT. Translating gives CSEERGGTDTQYF.

This chain links TRBV18 with TRBJ2-7, with D possibly being TRBD2 (6 bases). CDR1 is KGHSH and CDR2 is LQKENI in the germline V gene. V was clipped by 2 bases and J by 8 bases, with 10 bases between them. This CDR3 spans 12 amino acids. The CDR3 protein is CASSPEAGKQYF. The CDR3 DNA follows: TGTGCCAGCTCACCAGAGGCGGGAAAGCAGTACTTC. The full variable domain, rest sourced from reference TRBV18 and TRBJ2-7, is NAGVMQNPRHLVRRRGQEARLRCSPMKGHSHVYWYRQLPEEGLKFMVYLQKENIIDESGMPKERFSAEFPKEGPSILRIQQVVRGDSAAYFCASSPEAGKQYFGPGTRLTVT.

This clonotype occurred once. This may stem from a read error, because a much larger clone lies one nucleotide away. The V gene is TRBV6-5, the J gene TRBJ2-7; TRBD1 aligns across 7 bases. The CDR3 runs 15 residues. Looked up from germline, CDR1 is MNHEY and CDR2 is SVGAGI. CDR3 bases: TGTGCCGGCAGTTACGACAGGGATCTTGAGGCCGAGCAGTACTTC. Translating it yields CAGSYDRDLEAEQYF.

The chain recombines TRBV9 with TRBJ2-2; 10 bases fit TRBD1. Germline loops: CDR1 SGDLS, CDR2 YYNGEE. V gave up 4 bases and J gave up 8 bases; unmatched junction bases: 11. This CDR3 is 16 amino acids long. CDR3 protein: CASSRLTGQGTGELFF. The CDR3 DNA is TGTGCCAGCAGCCGATTAACGGGACAGGGGACTGGGGAGCTGTTTTTT.

A few counts support this clonotype. The V call is TRBV27, the J call TRBJ2-1; D is unresolved. V shed 1 base and J shed 5 bases, with 9 bases lying between them. CDR3 length: 14 amino acids. The V gene's germline CDR1 is MNHEY and CDR2 SMNVEV (reference sequence). CDR3 amino acids: CASSLWAENNEQFF. Here the CDR3 DNA reads TGTGCCAGCAGTTTATGGGCTGAAAACAATGAGCAGTTCTTC.

The V and J genes are TRBV4-1 and TRBJ1-5; 12 bases fit TRBD1. Germline CDR1 reads MGHRA; CDR2 reads YSYEKL. The CDR3 is 17 amino acids. J lost 9 bases, V lost 2 bases, and 11 bases had no gene match. CDR3 DNA: TGCGCCAGCAGCCAACAGGCCGGGACAGGGGGCGGATCGCCCCAGCATTTT. This sequence encodes CASSQQAGTGGGSPQHF.

The chain uses TRBV28 and TRBJ2-7; TRBD2 might be the D (5 bases). The CDR3 is 14 amino acids. The germline V and J ends were trimmed by 6 bases and 0 bases, with 12 bases remaining between them. The germline gives CDR1 MDHEN, CDR2 SYDVKM. The DNA for the CDR3 is TGTGCCAGCAGAAAGGAGGCCCGCTCCTACGAGCAGTACTTC. Translation: CASRKEARSYEQYF.

The chain has TRBV7-2 and TRBJ2-3, with 11 bases aligning to TRBD2. The CDR3 is 17 residues long. CDR1 is SGHTA and CDR2 is FQGNSA in the germline V gene. V lost 1 base, J lost 4 bases, and 7 bases stayed unmatched. For the CDR3, the DNA is TGTGCCAGCAGCTTAGACCTTCTAGCGGGAGGCGCAGATACGCAGTATTTT. It yields the protein CASSLDLLAGGADTQYF.

This chain connects TRBV20-1 to TRBJ2-3, with 11 bases lining up with TRBD2. The CDR3 runs to 14 residues. V lost 6 bases, J lost 6 bases, and 8 bases stayed unmatched. Per germline, CDR1 DFQATT and CDR2 SNEGSKA (reference sequence). DNA for the CDR3: TGCAGTGCGGGGACTAGCGGAGGTACGGATACGCAGTATTTT. Its protein is CSAGTSGGTDTQYF.

This chain links TRBV30 with TRBJ2-1, with TRBD2 matching over 7 bases. Germline assignment: CDR1 GTSNPN and CDR2 SVGIG (reference sequence). The J segment lost 6 bases and the V segment lost 4 bases, leaving 15 bases of the junction unmatched. The CDR3 covers 16 residues. CDR3 DNA: TGTGCCTGGAATTCGCGGGGGATTCGGACTGTCAATGAGCAGTTCTTC. Translated, it gives CAWNSRGIRTVNEQFF.

In this sample, this clonotype turned up a few times. The chain joins TRBV27 to TRBJ2-5, with D perhaps matching TRBD1 or TRBD2 (5 bases each). Germline CDR1 MNHEY, CDR2 SMNVEV (reference sequence). This CDR3 is 14 amino acids long. Trimming cost V 4 bases and J 5 bases, with 14 bases left between them. The CDR3 nucleotides read TGTGCCAGCAGTTCTACGAGGGGCCACGAGACCCAGTACTTC. Encoded protein: CASSSTRGHETQYF.